This T cell receptor (beta chain) originates from a study of blood T cell repertoires in COVID-19. Study-level information: Nucleic acid was either cDNA or gDNA, and it came from T cells, B-cell-depleted T cells, or PBMCs.

Germline V gene lookup returns CDR1 MNHNS and CDR2 SASEGT. Trimming pared 1 base from V and 8 bases from J, leaving 14 bases between. This CDR3 is 14 amino acids long. The assay was immunoSEQ multiplex PCR, and TCRdb's table has in-frame clones only and misses some. The sample lists about 300,000 clones, under 90% occurring once. Participants came from some 26 US areas, aged about 18 to 89 years. What the recovered Cohort 3 donors had was two negative PCRs, clearance, or symptom resolution. The rearrangement links TRBV6-1 to TRBJ1-2, with D perhaps matching TRBD1 (5 bases). Material: PBMCs or T cells enriched from blood (not recorded which). The TCR originated in a man aged 25-40 years who had recovered from COVID-19. CDR3 sequence reads: CASSEGQGITGYTF. CDR3 DNA: TGTGCCAGCAGTGAAGGCCAGGGCATCACGGGCTACACCTTC.